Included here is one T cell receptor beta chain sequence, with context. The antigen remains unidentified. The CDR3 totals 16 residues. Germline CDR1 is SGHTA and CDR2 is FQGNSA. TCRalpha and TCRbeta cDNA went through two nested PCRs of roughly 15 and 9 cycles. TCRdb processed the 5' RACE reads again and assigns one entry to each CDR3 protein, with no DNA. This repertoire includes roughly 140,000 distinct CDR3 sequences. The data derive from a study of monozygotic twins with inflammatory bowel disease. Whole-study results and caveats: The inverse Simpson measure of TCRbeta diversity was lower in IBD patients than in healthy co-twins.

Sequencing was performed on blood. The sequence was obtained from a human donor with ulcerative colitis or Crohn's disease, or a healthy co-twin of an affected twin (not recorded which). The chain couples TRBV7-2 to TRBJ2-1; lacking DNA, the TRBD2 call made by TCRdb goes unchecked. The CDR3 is CASSSTGGAANNEQFF.